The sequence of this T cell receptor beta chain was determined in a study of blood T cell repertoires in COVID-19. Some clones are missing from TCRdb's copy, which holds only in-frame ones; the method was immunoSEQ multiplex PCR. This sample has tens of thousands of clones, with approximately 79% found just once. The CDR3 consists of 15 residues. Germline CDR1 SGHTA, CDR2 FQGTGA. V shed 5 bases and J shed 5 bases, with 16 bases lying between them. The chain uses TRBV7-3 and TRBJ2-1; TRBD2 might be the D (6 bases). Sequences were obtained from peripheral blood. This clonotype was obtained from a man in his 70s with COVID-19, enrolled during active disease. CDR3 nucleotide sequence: TGTGCCAGCAGCCCAGGCAATAGCGGCAACAATGAGCAGTTCTTC. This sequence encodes CASSPGNSGNNEQFF.